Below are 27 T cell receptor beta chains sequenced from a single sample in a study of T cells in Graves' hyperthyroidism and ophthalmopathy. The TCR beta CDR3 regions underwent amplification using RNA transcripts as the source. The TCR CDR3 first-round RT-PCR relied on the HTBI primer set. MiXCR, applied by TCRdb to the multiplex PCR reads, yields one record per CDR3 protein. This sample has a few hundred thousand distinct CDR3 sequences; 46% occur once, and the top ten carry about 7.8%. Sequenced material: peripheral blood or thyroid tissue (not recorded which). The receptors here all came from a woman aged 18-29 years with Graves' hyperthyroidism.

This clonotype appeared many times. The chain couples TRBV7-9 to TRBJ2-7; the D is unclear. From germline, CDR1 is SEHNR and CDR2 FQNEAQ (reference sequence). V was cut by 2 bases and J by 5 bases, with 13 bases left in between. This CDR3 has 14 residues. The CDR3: CASSLNWALHEQYF. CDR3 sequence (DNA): TGTGCCAGCAGCTTAAACTGGGCCTTACACGAGCAGTACTTC.

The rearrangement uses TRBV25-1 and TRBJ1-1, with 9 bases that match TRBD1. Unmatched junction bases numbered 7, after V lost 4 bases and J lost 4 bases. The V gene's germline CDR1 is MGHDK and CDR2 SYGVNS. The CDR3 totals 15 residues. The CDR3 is CASSATQGASTEAFF. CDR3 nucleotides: TGTGCCAGCAGTGCGACACAGGGGGCTAGCACTGAAGCTTTCTTT.

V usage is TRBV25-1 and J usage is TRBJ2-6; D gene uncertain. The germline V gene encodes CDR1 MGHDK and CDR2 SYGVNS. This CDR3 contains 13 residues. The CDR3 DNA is TGTGCAATCGTTAGTCCTGGGGCCAACGTCCTGACTTTC. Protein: CAIVSPGANVLTF.

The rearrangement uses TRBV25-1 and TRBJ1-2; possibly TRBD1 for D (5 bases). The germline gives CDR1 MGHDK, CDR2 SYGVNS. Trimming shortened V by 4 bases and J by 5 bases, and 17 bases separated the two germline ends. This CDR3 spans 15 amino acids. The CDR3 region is CASSATRDDRYGYTF. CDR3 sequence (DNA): TGTGCCAGCAGTGCTACCCGGGACGATAGATATGGCTACACCTTC.

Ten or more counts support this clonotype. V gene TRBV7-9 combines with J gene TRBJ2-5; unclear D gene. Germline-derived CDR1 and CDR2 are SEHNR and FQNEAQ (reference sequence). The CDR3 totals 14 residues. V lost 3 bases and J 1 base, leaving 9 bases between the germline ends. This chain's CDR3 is CASSFGQSQETQYF. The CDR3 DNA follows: TGTGCCAGCAGCTTCGGGCAGTCCCAAGAGACCCAGTACTTC.

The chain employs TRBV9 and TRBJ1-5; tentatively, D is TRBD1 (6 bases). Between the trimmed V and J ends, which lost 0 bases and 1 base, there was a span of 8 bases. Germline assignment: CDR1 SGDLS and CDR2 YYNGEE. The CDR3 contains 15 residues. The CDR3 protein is CASSVEQGSNQPQHF. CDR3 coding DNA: TGTGCCAGCAGCGTAGAACAGGGCAGCAATCAGCCCCAGCATTTT.

The DNA for the CDR3 is TGTGCCAGCAGCCAAGTAGTGGGGACCACAGATACGCAGTATTTT. Its translation: CASSQVVGTTDTQYF. The rearrangement links TRBV9 to TRBJ1-5; D might be TRBD1 or TRBD2, each matching 5 bases. The end of the DNA aligns better with TRBJ2-3, so the J call may be wrong. This CDR3 spans 15 amino acids. CDR1 SGDLS and CDR2 YYNGEE come from the germline V gene.

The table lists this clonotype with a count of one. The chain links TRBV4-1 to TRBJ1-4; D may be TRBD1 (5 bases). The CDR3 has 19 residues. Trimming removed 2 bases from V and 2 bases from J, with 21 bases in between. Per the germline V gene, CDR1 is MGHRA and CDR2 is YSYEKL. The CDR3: CASSQPGRRGVGTNEKLFF. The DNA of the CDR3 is TGCGCCAGCAGCCAACCGGGCCGTAGGGGAGTTGGCACTAATGAAAAACTGTTTTTT.

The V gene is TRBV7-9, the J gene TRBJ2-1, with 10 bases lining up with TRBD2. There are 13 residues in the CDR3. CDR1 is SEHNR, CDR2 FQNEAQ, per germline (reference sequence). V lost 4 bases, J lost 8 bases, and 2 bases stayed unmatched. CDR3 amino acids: CASSSSGSYEQFF. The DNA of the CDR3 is TGTGCCAGCAGCTCTAGCGGGAGCTATGAGCAGTTCTTC.

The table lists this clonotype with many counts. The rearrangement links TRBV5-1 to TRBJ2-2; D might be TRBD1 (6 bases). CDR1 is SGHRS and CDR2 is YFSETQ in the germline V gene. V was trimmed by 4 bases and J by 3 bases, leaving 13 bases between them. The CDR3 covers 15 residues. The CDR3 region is CASSEQGPDTGELFF. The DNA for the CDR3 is TGCGCCAGCAGCGAACAGGGCCCCGACACCGGGGAGCTGTTTTTT.

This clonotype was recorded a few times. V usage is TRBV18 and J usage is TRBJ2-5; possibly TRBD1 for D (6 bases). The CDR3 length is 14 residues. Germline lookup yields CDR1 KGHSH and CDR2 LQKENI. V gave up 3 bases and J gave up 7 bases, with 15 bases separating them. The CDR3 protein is CASSPLDSGGTQYF. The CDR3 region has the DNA TGTGCCAGCTCACCTCTGGACAGTGGTGGGACCCAGTACTTC. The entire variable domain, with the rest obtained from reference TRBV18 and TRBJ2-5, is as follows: NAGVMQNPRHLVRRRGQEARLRCSPMKGHSHVYWYRQLPEEGLKFMVYLQKENIIDESGMPKERFSAEFPKEGPSILRIQQVVRGDSAAYFCASSPLDSGGTQYFGPGTRLLVL.

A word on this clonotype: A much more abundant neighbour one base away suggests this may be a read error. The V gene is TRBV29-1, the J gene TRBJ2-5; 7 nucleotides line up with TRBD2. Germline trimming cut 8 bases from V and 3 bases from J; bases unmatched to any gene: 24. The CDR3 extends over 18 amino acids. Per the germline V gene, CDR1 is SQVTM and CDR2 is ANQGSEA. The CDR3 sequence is CSTPDRGGSSAVEETQYF. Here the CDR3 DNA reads TGCAGCACCCCGGACCGTGGCGGGAGCTCAGCGGTTGAAGAGACCCAGTACTTC.

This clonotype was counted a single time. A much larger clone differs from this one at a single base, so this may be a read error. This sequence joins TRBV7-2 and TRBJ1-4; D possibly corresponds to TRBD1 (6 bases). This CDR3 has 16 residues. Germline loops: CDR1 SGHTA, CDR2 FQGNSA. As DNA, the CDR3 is TGTGCCAGCAGCCCCGGGGGGGGGCAAAGTAATGAAAAACTGCTTTTT. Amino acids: CASSPGGGQSNEKLLF.

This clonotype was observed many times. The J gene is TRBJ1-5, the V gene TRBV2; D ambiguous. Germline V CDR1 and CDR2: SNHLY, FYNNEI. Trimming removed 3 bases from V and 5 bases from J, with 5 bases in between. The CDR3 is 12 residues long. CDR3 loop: CASSDQHQPQHF. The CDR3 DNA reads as TGTGCCAGCAGTGATCAGCATCAGCCCCAGCATTTT.

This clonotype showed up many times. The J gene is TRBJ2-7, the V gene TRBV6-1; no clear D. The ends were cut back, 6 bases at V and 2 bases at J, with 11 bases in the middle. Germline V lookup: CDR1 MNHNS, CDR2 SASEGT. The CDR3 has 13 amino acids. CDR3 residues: CASRLPTTYEQYF. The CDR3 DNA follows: TGTGCCAGCAGGCTGCCGACGACCTACGAGCAGTACTTC.

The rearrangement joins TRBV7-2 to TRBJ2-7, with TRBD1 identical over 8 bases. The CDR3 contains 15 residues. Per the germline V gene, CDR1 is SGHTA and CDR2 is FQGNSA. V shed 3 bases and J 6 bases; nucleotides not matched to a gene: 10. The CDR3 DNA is TGTGCCAGCAGCTTCCGGACAGGGTGGAGGTCCGAGCAGTACTTC. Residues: CASSFRTGWRSEQYF.

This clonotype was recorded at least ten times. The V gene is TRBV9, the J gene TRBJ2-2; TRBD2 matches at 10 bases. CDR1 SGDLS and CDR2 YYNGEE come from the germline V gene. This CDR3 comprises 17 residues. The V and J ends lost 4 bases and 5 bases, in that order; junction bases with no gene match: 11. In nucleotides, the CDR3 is TGTGCCAGCAGCCCTCTCGGGCCTAGCGGGAGTACCGGGGAGCTGTTTTTT. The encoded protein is CASSPLGPSGSTGELFF.

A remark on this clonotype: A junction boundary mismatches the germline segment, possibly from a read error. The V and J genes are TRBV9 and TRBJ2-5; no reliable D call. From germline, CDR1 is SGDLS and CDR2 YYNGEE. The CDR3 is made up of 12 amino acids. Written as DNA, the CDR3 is TGTACCAGCAGACCCCCCCAAGAGACCCAGTACTTC. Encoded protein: CTSRPPQETQYF.

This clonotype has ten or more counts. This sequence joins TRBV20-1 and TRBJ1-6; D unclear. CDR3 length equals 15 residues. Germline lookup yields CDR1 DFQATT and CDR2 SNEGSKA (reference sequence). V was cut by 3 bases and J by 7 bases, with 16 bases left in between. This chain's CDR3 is CSARDGGSLNSPLHF. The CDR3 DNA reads TGCAGTGCTAGGGACGGTGGGTCGCTCAATTCACCCCTCCACTTT.

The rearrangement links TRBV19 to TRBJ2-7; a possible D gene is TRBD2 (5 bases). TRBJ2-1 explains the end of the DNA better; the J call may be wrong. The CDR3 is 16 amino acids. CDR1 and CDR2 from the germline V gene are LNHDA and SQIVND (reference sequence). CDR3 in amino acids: CASSLGPGSSYNEQFF. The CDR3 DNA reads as TGTGCCAGTAGTCTTGGACCGGGGTCTAGTTACAATGAGCAGTTCTTC.

The CDR3 nucleotides read TGTGCCAGCAGCCAATTCACACAGGGGAGCCATGGCTACACCTTC. This codes for CASSQFTQGSHGYTF. This chain connects TRBV3-1 to TRBJ1-2; TRBD1 agrees at 7 bases. The CDR3 contains 15 residues. The trim removed 2 bases at V and 6 bases at J, leaving 9 bases unmatched. Germline values: CDR1 LGHDT, CDR2 YNNKEL (reference sequence).

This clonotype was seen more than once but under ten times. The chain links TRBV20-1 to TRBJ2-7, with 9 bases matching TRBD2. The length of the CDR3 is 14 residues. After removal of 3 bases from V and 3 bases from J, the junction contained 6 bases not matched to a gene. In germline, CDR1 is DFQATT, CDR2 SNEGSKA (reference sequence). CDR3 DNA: TGCAGTGCTAGGGTCCTAGCGGGACGCTACGAGCAGTACTTC. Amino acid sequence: CSARVLAGRYEQYF.

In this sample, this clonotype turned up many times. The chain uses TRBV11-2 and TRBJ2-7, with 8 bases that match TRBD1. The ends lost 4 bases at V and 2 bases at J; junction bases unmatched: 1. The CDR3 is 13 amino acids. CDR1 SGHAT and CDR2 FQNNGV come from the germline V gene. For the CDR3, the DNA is TGTGCCAGCAGCTCGACAGGGGCCTACGAGCAGTACTTC. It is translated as CASSSTGAYEQYF.

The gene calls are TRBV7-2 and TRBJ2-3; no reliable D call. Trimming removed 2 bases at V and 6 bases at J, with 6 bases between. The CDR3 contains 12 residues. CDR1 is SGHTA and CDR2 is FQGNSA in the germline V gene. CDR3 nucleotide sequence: TGTGCCAGCAGCTTATTAGTTGATACGCAGTATTTT. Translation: CASSLLVDTQYF.

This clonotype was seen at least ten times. CDR3 protein: CASSVGISSYEQYF. CDR3 in DNA: TGTGCCAGCAGCGTGGGGATTAGCTCCTACGAGCAGTACTTC. The rearrangement uses TRBV9 and TRBJ2-7; D unclear. V lost 2 bases and J lost 0, with 9 bases in between. The CDR3 has 14 residues. Germline values: CDR1 SGDLS, CDR2 YYNGEE.

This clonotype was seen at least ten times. The CDR3 coding sequence is TGTGCCAGACCTGACTTGGGGACAGGGCATTGGAGGGATGAAAAACTGTTTTTT. It specifies CARPDLGTGHWRDEKLFF. This chain joins TRBV9 and TRBJ1-4; 9 bases align to TRBD1. The trim removed 8 bases at V and 6 bases at J, leaving 20 bases unmatched. The CDR3 covers 18 residues. CDR1 is SGDLS, CDR2 YYNGEE, per germline. Full variable domain (missing parts from reference TRBV9 and TRBJ1-4): DSGVTQTPKHLITATGQRVTLRCSPRSGDLSVYWYQQSLDQGLQFLIQYYNGEERAKGNILERFSAQQFPDLHSELNLSSLELGDSALYFCARPDLGTGHWRDEKLFFGSGTQLSVL.

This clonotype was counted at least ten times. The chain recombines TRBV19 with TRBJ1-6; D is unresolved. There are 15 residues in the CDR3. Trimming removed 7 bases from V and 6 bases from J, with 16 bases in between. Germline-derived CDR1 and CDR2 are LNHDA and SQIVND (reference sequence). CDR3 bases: TGTGCCAGTAAGGGTATGCCGTTCGGTAATTCACCCCTCCACTTT. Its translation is CASKGMPFGNSPLHF.